This T cell receptor (beta chain) is from a study of T cell responses to AZD1222 COVID-19 vaccine. Study-wide findings and caveats: Of the AZD1222 recipients, only 5 to 7 were seropositive at baseline. The study sampled repertoires only after the peak T cell response. Females outnumbered males among donors, who were mostly white British; clonal diversity was possibly underestimated.

The CDR3 consists of 16 residues. The V gene's germline CDR1 is SGDLS and CDR2 YYNGEE. Germline trimming cut 0 bases from V and 5 bases from J; bases unmatched to any gene: 7. This table comes from immunoSEQ multiplex PCR, and its TCRdb copy is limited to in-frame clones, with some not included. The sample holds more than 60,000 clones, about 83% seen once. As concerns this clone: Its antigen remains unidentified.

Investigators merged groups given second doses at roughly 4 or roughly 12 weeks. The chain is built from TRBV9 and TRBJ2-5; 10 bases line up with TRBD2. The starting material was peripheral blood, obtained 28 days after the second AZD1222 dose. The sequence was collected from an adult who received the AZD1222 COVID-19 vaccine. The CDR3: CASSVGLAGAYETQYF. The DNA of the CDR3 is TGTGCCAGCAGCGTAGGCCTAGCGGGAGCTTATGAGACCCAGTACTTC.